This T cell receptor beta chain was captured by sequencing in a study of T cell repertoires in cytomegalovirus infection. About the research overall: Researchers turned to recently identified HLA-C-restricted CMV epitopes as well as well-studied HLA-B-restricted ones. Based on public TCR beta signatures, there were indications of CMV infection and of a matching HLA type. Study-level results: The cumulative frequency of public TCR beta families distinguished individuals who carried CMV together with the relevant HLA. HLA-C-restricted CMV-specific TCR beta clonotypes prevailed in the ex vivo response.

The germline V gene encodes CDR1 SGHTA and CDR2 FQGNSA. The CDR3 loop spans 14 amino acids. Trimming removed 11 bases from V and 3 bases from J; junction bases left unmatched: 12. This clonotype was counted between two and nine times. Antigen unknown. TCRdb fed the reads into MiXCR, producing one record per CDR3 protein. This sample carries roughly 68,000 distinct CDR3 sequences, over 20% of them seen once, and the ten largest clones take 65% to 85%. V is TRBV7-2 and J is TRBJ1-1; TRBD1 matches at 7 bases. The TCR sequence derives from a human donor in good health (CMV status not recorded). Some clones in this sample may be carry-over from other donors' samples. Sequences were derived from CD8+ T cells from cultured PBMCs, sampled from culture after CMV antigen stimulation. The CDR3 nucleotides are TGTGCCGAGGGGGTTAAGCAGGGGGACACTGAAGCTTTCTTT. Translating it yields CAEGVKQGDTEAFF.